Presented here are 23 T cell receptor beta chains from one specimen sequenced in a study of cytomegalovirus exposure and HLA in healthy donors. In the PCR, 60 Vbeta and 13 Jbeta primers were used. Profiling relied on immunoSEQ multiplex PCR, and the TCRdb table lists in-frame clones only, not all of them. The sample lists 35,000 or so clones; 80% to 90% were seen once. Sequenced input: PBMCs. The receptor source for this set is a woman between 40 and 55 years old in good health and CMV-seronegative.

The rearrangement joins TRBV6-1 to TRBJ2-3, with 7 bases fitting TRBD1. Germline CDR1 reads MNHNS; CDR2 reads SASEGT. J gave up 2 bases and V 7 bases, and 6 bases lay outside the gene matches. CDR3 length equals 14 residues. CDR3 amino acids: CASTNRGTTDTQYF. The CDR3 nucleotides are TGTGCCAGCACTAACAGGGGTACCACAGATACGCAGTATTTT.

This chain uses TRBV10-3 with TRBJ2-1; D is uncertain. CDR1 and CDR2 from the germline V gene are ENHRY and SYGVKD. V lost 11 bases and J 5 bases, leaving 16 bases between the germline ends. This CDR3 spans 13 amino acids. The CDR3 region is CAVSYAQDNEQFF. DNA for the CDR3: TGTGCCGTATCATACGCTCAGGACAATGAGCAGTTCTTC.

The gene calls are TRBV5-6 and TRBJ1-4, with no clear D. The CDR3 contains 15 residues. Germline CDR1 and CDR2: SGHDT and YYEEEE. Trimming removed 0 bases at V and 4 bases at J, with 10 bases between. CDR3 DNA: TGTGCCAGCAGCTTGGTGGGGAGAGGTAATGAAAAACTGTTTTTT. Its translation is CASSLVGRGNEKLFF.

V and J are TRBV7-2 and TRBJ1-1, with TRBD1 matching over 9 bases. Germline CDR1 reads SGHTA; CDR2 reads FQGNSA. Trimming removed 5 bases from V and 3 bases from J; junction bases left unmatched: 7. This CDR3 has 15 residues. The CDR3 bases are TGTGCCAGCAGCCTAATGGGACAGGGTGACACTGAAGCTTTCTTT. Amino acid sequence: CASSLMGQGDTEAFF.

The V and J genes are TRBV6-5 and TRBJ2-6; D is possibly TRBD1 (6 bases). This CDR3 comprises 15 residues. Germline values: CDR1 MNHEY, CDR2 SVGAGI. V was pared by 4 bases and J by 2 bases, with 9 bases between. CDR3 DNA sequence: TGTGCCAGCAGTTCGGCAGGGGCTGGGGCCAACGTCCTGACTTTC. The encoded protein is CASSSAGAGANVLTF.

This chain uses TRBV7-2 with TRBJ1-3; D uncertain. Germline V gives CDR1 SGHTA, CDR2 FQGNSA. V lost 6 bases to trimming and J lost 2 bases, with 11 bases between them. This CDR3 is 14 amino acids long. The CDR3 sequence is CASSPNFAGNTIYF. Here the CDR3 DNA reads TGTGCCAGCAGTCCTAATTTCGCTGGAAACACCATATATTTT.

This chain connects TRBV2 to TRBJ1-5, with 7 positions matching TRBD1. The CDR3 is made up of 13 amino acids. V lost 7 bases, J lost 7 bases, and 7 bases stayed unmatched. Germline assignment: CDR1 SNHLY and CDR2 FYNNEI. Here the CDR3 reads CASNRDRAQPQHF. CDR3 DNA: TGTGCCAGCAATAGAGACAGGGCACAGCCCCAGCATTTT.

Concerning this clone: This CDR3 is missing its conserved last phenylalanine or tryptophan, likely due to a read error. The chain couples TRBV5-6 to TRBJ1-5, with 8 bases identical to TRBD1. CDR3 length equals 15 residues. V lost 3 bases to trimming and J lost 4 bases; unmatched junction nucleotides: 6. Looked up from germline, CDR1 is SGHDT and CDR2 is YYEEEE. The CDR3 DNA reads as TGTGCCAGCAGCTCCTACAGGGGGAGTAATCAGCCCCAGCATGTT. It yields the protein CASSSYRGSNQPQHV.

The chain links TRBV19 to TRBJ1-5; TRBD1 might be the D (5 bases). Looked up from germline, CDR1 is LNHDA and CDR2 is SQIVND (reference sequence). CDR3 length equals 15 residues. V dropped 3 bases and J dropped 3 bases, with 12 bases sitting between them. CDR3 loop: CASSILAGPNQPQHF. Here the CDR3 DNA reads TGTGCCAGTAGTATTTTGGCAGGGCCCAATCAGCCCCAGCATTTT. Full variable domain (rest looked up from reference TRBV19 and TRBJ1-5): DGGITQSPKYLFRKEGQNVTLSCEQNLNHDAMYWYRQDPGQGLRLIYYSQIVNDFQKGDIAEGYSVSREKKESFPLTVTSAQKNPTAFYLCASSILAGPNQPQHFGDGTRLSIL.

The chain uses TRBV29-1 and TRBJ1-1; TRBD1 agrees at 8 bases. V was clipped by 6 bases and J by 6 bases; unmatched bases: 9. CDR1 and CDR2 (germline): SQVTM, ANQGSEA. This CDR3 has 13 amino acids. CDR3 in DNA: TGCAGCGTGCGGACAGGGCAACTCGCTGAAGCTTTCTTT. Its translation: CSVRTGQLAEAFF.

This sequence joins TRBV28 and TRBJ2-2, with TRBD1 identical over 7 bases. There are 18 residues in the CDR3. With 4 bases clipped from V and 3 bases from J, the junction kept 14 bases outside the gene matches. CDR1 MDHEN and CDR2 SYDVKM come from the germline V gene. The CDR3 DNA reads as TGTGCCAGCAGTTCTCAGACAGGGAAGAAGGGGGACACCGGGGAGCTGTTTTTT. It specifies CASSSQTGKKGDTGELFF. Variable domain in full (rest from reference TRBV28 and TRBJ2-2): DVKVTQSSRYLVKRTGEKVFLECVQDMDHENMFWYRQDPGLGLRLIYFSYDVKMKEKGDIPEGYSVSREKKERFSLILESASTNQTSMYLCASSSQTGKKGDTGELFFGEGSRLTVL.

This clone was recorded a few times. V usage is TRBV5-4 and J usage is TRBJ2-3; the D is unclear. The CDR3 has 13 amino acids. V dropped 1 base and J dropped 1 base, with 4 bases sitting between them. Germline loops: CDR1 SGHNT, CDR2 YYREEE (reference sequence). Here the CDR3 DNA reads TGTGCCAGCAGCTTGTTCGGCACAGATACGCAGTATTTT. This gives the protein CASSLFGTDTQYF.

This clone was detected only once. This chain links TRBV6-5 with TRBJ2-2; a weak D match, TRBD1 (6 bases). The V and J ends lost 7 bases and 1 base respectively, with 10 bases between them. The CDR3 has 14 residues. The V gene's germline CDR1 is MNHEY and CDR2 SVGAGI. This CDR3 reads CASKVTGNTGELFF. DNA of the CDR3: TGTGCCAGCAAGGTGACAGGGAACACCGGGGAGCTGTTTTTT.

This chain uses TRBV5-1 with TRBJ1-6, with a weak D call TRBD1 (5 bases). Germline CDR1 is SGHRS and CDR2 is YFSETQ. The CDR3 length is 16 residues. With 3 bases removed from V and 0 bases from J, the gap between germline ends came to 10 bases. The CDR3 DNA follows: TGCGCCAGCAGCTCGACAGCGAGCTCCTATAATTCACCCCTCCACTTT. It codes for CASSSTASSYNSPLHF.

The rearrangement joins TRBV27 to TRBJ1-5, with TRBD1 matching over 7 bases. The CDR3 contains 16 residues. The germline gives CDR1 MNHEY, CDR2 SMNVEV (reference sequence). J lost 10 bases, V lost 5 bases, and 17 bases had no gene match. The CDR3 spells CASSPQGRKDISPQHF. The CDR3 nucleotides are TGTGCCAGCAGTCCACAGGGGCGTAAGGACATCAGCCCCCAGCATTTT.

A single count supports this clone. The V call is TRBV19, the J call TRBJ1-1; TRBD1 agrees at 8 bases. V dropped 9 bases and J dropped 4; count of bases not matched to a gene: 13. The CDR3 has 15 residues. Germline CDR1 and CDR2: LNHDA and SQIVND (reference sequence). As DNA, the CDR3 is TGTGCCAGCCAACTAACAGGGGGGGTTAGCACTGAAGCTTTCTTT. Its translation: CASQLTGGVSTEAFF. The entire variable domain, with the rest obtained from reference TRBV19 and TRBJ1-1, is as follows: DGGITQSPKYLFRKEGQNVTLSCEQNLNHDAMYWYRQDPGQGLRLIYYSQIVNDFQKGDIAEGYSVSREKKESFPLTVTSAQKNPTAFYLCASQLTGGVSTEAFFGQGTRLTVV.

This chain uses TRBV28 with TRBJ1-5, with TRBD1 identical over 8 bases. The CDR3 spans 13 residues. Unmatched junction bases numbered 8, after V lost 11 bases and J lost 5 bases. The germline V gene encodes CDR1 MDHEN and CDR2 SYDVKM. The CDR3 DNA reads TGTGCCGCCTCCGGGACAGGCGATCAGCCCCAGCATTTT. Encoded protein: CAASGTGDQPQHF.

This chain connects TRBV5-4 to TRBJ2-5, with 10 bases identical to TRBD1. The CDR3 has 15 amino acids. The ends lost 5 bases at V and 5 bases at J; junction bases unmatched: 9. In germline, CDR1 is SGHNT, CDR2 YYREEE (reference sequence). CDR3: CASRWTGGKRETQYF. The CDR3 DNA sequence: TGTGCCAGCAGGTGGACAGGGGGTAAGAGGGAGACCCAGTACTTC.

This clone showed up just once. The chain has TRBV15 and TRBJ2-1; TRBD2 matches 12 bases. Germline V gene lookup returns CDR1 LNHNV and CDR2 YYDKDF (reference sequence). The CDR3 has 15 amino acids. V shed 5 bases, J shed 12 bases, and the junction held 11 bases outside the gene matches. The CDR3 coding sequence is TGTGCCACCAGCCGACGGACTAGCGGGGAGACATCGCAGTTCTTC. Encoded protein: CATSRRTSGETSQFF.

The CDR3 DNA reads as TGTGCCAGCAGCTTGGCGCAGGGCAGTTCCTACAATGAGCAGTTCTTC. Encoded protein: CASSLAQGSSYNEQFF. The V gene is TRBV5-4, the J gene TRBJ2-1; TRBD1 might be the D (5 bases). Trimming took 0 bases from V and 1 from J, leaving 11 bases between them. CDR3 length equals 16 residues. Germline V gene lookup returns CDR1 SGHNT and CDR2 YYREEE (reference sequence).

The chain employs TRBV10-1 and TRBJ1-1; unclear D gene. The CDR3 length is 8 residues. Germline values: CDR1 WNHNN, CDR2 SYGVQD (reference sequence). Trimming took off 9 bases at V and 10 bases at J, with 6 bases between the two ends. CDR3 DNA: TGCGCCAGTCTCCGAGCTTTCTTT. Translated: CASLRAFF.

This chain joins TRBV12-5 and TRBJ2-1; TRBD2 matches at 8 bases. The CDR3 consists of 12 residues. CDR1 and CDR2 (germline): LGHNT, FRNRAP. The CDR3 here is CVAGTSYNEQFF. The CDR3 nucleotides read TGTGTAGCGGGGACCTCCTACAATGAGCAGTTCTTC.

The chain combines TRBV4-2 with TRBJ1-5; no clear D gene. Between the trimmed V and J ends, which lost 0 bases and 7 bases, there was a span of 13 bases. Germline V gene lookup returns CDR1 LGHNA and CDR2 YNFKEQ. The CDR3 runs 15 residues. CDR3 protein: CASSQESGRQQPQHF. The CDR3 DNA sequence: TGTGCCAGCAGCCAAGAGAGCGGGAGGCAACAGCCCCAGCATTTT.